These 29 T cell receptor beta chains were sequenced from one sample in a study of T cells in localized non-small cell lung cancer (TCRdb year 2020). Library creation used the immunoSEQ multiplex PCR assay. TCRdb mirrors the immuneACCESS table, restricted to in-frame sequences. Some clones are absent from its copies; in checked studies, under half trace to an unresolved V gene, and the reason for the others is unknown. Recorded for this sample are about 82,000 clones; around 82% of them occurred a single time. Under 25% of the sample goes to the ten largest clones. Material: PBMCs, obtained before any cancer treatment. Receptor source: a man aged 35 to 69 with stage II squamous cell lung carcinoma.

The J gene is TRBJ1-5, the V gene TRBV7-8; D might be TRBD1 (5 bases). V dropped 4 bases and J dropped 9 bases, with 19 bases sitting between them. Germline loops: CDR1 SGHVS, CDR2 FQNEAQ. CDR3 length: 15 residues. CDR3 nucleotide sequence: TGTGCCAGCAGCTCCCGGGACGCAAGCGTAAGGCCCCAGCATTTT. It codes for CASSSRDASVRPQHF.

The CDR3 loop reads CASSPPSSGRGNEQFF. As DNA, the CDR3 is TGTGCCAGCTCACCACCGAGTAGCGGGAGGGGCAATGAGCAGTTCTTC. The V call is TRBV18, the J call TRBJ2-1, with TRBD2 matching 11 bases. The junction had 4 bases not matched to a gene; V was cut back by 0 bases and J by 6 bases. The germline CDR1 and CDR2 sequences are KGHSH and LQKENI. This CDR3 region has 16 residues.

J is TRBJ2-7 and V is TRBV7-9; TRBD1 matches 8 bases. Germline V gene data show CDR1 as SEHNR and CDR2 as FQNEAQ (reference sequence). The junction had 0 bases not matched to a gene; V was cut back by 4 bases and J by 4 bases. The CDR3 length is 12 residues. The CDR3 spells CASSWDRYEQYF. As DNA, the CDR3 is TGTGCCAGCAGCTGGGACAGGTACGAGCAGTACTTC.

This chain links TRBV28 with TRBJ1-5, with D tentatively TRBD1 (6 bases). This CDR3 has 14 amino acids. V lost 6 bases and J 7 bases, leaving 16 bases between the germline ends. Germline CDR1 reads MDHEN; CDR2 reads SYDVKM. The CDR3, as DNA: TGTGCCAGCAGCTTAGGCAGGGGATACCAGCCCCAGCATTTT. Encoded protein: CASSLGRGYQPQHF.

The chain links TRBV7-9 to TRBJ2-3, with TRBD2 identical over 10 bases. Germline CDR1 and CDR2: SEHNR and FQNEAQ (reference sequence). The CDR3 contains 16 residues. After removal of 3 bases from V and 0 bases from J, the junction contained 3 bases not matched to a gene. CDR3 protein: CASSFRTSGSTDTQYF. CDR3 in DNA: TGTGCCAGCAGCTTCCGGACTAGCGGAAGCACAGATACGCAGTATTTT.

The chain joins TRBV12-5 to TRBJ1-2; D unclear. CDR3 size: 16 residues. Trimming took off 2 bases at V and 3 bases at J, with 16 bases between the two ends. Germline CDR1 is LGHNT and CDR2 is FRNRAP. CDR3 sequence reads: CASGLRYLERYYGYTF. The CDR3 region has the DNA TGTGCTAGTGGTTTGCGGTATCTTGAGAGGTACTATGGCTACACCTTC. Full variable domain (missing parts from reference TRBV12-5 and TRBJ1-2): DARVTQTPRHKVTEMGQEVTMRCQPILGHNTVFWYRQTMMQGLELLAYFRNRAPLDDSGMPKDRFSAEMPDATLATLKIQPSEPRDSAVYFCASGLRYLERYYGYTFGSGTRLTVV.

This clone was seen once. The chain is built from TRBV5-1 and TRBJ1-4; D not resolved. The V gene lost 4 bases and the J gene lost 5 bases, with 9 bases spanning the gap. CDR3 length equals 13 residues. Germline V CDR1 and CDR2: SGHRS, YFSETQ. The CDR3 nucleotides read TGCGCCAGCAGCCCGATTGACAATGAAAAACTGTTTTTT. This translates into CASSPIDNEKLFF. The entire variable domain, with the rest obtained from reference TRBV5-1 and TRBJ1-4, is as follows: KAGVTQTPRYLIKTRGQQVTLSCSPISGHRSVSWYQQTPGQGLQFLFEYFSETQRNKGNFPGRFSGRQFSNSRSEMNVSTLELGDSALYLCASSPIDNEKLFFGSGTQLSVL.

The chain couples TRBV27 to TRBJ2-5, with 9 positions matching TRBD2. The V gene end was trimmed by 3 bases and the J gene end by 3 bases; junction bases not matched to a gene: 5. CDR1 is MNHEY and CDR2 is SMNVEV in the germline V gene (reference sequence). This CDR3 is 15 amino acids long. CDR3 sequence reads: CASSLPSGEEETQYF. The CDR3 region has the DNA TGTGCCAGCAGTTTGCCTAGCGGGGAGGAAGAGACCCAGTACTTC.

About this clone itself: Compared with germline, one end of the junction differs, possibly owing to a read error. The rearrangement uses TRBV28 and TRBJ1-1; a possible D gene is TRBD1 (5 bases). This CDR3 comprises 11 residues. Germline V lookup: CDR1 MDHEN, CDR2 SYDVKM. The CDR3 DNA sequence: TGTGCCAGCAGTTTGGTTCGGGGCTACATCTTT. Translating it yields CASSLVRGYIF.

This sequence joins TRBV11-1 and TRBJ2-5; D may be TRBD2 (5 bases). The germline V gene encodes CDR1 SGHAT and CDR2 FQDESV (reference sequence). Trimming removed 2 bases from V and 0 bases from J, with 13 bases in between. The CDR3 runs 16 residues. CDR3 sequence (DNA): TGTGCCAGCAGCTTATTAACGGGAATTTACCAAGAGACCCAGTACTTC. It yields the protein CASSLLTGIYQETQYF.

The chain is built from TRBV10-3 and TRBJ2-3; 7 bases are a match to TRBD1. The V gene end was trimmed by 10 bases and the J gene end by 5 bases; junction bases not matched to a gene: 9. Germline-derived CDR1 and CDR2 are ENHRY and SYGVKD. The CDR3 consists of 13 residues. CDR3 bases: TGTGCCACCCAACAGGGGTTTGAAGATACGCAGTATTTT. This translates into CATQQGFEDTQYF.

The genes are TRBV27 and TRBJ2-2; weak D call: TRBD1 (6 bases). Germline CDR1 MNHEY, CDR2 SMNVEV (reference sequence). The V and J ends lost 5 bases and 6 bases respectively, with 19 bases between them. The CDR3 runs 16 residues. The CDR3 nucleotides read TGTGCCAGCAGTCGATTGACAGGCCTGTTATCCGGGGAGCTGTTTTTT. Its translation: CASSRLTGLLSGELFF.

The V call is TRBV27, the J call TRBJ2-1; D call uncertain. CDR1 MNHEY and CDR2 SMNVEV come from the germline V gene (reference sequence). V lost 6 bases to trimming and J lost 4 bases, with 4 bases between them. This CDR3 has 11 residues. CDR3 coding DNA: TGTGCCAGCAGCCATTACAATGAGCAGTTCTTC. As protein: CASSHYNEQFF.

V is TRBV7-9 and J is TRBJ2-7; D is perhaps TRBD1 (5 bases). Germline V gene data show CDR1 as SEHNR and CDR2 as FQNEAQ (reference sequence). The CDR3 has 15 residues. Trimming cost V 5 bases and J 3 bases, with 17 bases left between them. The CDR3 DNA sequence: TGTGCCAGCAGCCAAGATAGGGGCCCCATCTACGAGCAGTACTTC. It codes for CASSQDRGPIYEQYF.

The CDR3 DNA reads TGTGCCAGCAGCACAAGACTAGCGTCGGAGTTCTTC. Translating gives CASSTRLASEFF. This chain joins TRBV5-6 and TRBJ2-1; 8 nucleotides agree with TRBD2. Germline V gene data show CDR1 as SGHDT and CDR2 as YYEEEE. The CDR3 runs 12 residues. Unmatched junction bases numbered 8, after V lost 4 bases and J lost 14 bases.

The chain has TRBV30 and TRBJ1-4, with D possibly TRBD1 on 6 matching bases. Trimming took off 2 bases at V and 5 bases at J, with 12 bases between the two ends. Germline V CDR1 and CDR2: GTSNPN, SVGIG (reference sequence). The CDR3 has 14 amino acids. This CDR3 is CAWSLARGNEKLFF. The CDR3 DNA follows: TGTGCCTGGAGTTTGGCAAGGGGGAATGAAAAACTGTTTTTT.

This rearrangement joins TRBV27 to TRBJ2-7; 7 bases fit TRBD1. Germline V lookup: CDR1 MNHEY, CDR2 SMNVEV (reference sequence). CDR3 length: 16 amino acids. J gave up 2 bases and V 8 bases, and 15 bases lay outside the gene matches. CDR3: CASLARRTGEAYEQYF. CDR3 DNA sequence: TGTGCCAGCTTAGCCCGTCGGACAGGAGAAGCCTACGAGCAGTACTTC.

This clone was observed once. The chain joins TRBV2 to TRBJ2-3, with a tentative D call TRBD1 (6 bases). Deletions cut 7 bases from V and 2 bases from J, with 16 bases between. Germline-derived CDR1 and CDR2 are SNHLY and FYNNEI. The CDR3 totals 15 residues. The DNA for the CDR3 is TGTGCCAGCACAGACCAACAGGGTATCACAGATACGCAGTATTTT. Translated, it gives CASTDQQGITDTQYF.

The V gene is TRBV27, the J gene TRBJ1-3; D may be TRBD1 (6 bases). Trimming cost V 3 bases and J 0 bases, with 9 bases left between them. The CDR3 spans 15 residues. Germline CDR1 reads MNHEY; CDR2 reads SMNVEV (reference sequence). In DNA, the CDR3 is TGTGCCAGCAGTTTGACAGGCGGCTCTGGAAACACCATATATTTT. Amino acid sequence: CASSLTGGSGNTIYF.

This clone appeared once. The chain carries TRBV9 and TRBJ1-5; no definite D call. In germline, CDR1 is SGDLS, CDR2 YYNGEE. Trimming took off 0 bases at V and 6 bases at J, with 19 bases between the two ends. CDR3 length equals 17 residues. This CDR3 is CASSVGEGVTGSQPQHF. CDR3 sequence (DNA): TGTGCCAGCAGCGTAGGGGAGGGTGTAACGGGGAGTCAGCCCCAGCATTTT.

V and J are TRBV7-2 and TRBJ2-7; D gene ambiguous. Germline values: CDR1 SGHTA, CDR2 FQGNSA. V gave up 0 bases and J gave up 0 bases, with 12 bases separating them. The CDR3 runs to 16 residues. The CDR3 DNA follows: TGTGCCAGCAGCTTAGCGCCACTACCGAGCTCCTACGAGCAGTACTTC. It yields the protein CASSLAPLPSSYEQYF.

The rearrangement uses TRBV28 and TRBJ2-5; TRBD2 is a possible D gene (5 bases). Germline lookup yields CDR1 MDHEN and CDR2 SYDVKM. The CDR3 runs 14 residues. V lost 6 bases to trimming and J lost 2 bases, with 13 bases between them. Here the CDR3 reads CASSRLGLQETQYF. CDR3 nucleotides: TGTGCCAGCAGCCGTCTTGGACTTCAAGAGACCCAGTACTTC.

The V gene is TRBV5-4, the J gene TRBJ2-2; perhaps TRBD1 as D (6 bases). The CDR3 loop spans 15 amino acids. V lost 0 bases, J lost 6 bases, and 12 bases lay in between. Germline V gene data show CDR1 as SGHNT and CDR2 as YYREEE (reference sequence). In DNA, the CDR3 is TGTGCCAGCAGCTTGGTCGGGCAGGGGTCCGGGGAGCTGTTTTTT. Its protein product is CASSLVGQGSGELFF.

J is TRBJ2-2 and V is TRBV5-1, with D maybe TRBD1 (6 bases). Trimming cost V 0 bases and J 7 bases, with 10 bases left between them. Germline assignment: CDR1 SGHRS and CDR2 YFSETQ. CDR3 length: 14 amino acids. The CDR3 DNA follows: TGCGCCAGCAGCTTGGACAGGGAGAACGGGGAGCTGTTTTTT. It yields the protein CASSLDRENGELFF. Full variable domain (outside the CDR3, taken from reference TRBV5-1 and TRBJ2-2): KAGVTQTPRYLIKTRGQQVTLSCSPISGHRSVSWYQQTPGQGLQFLFEYFSETQRNKGNFPGRFSGRQFSNSRSEMNVSTLELGDSALYLCASSLDRENGELFFGEGSRLTVL.

The gene calls are TRBV18 and TRBJ2-2; D is unresolved. From germline, CDR1 is KGHSH and CDR2 LQKENI. CDR3 size: 11 residues. V was shortened by 6 bases and J by 6 bases, with 5 bases between the two germline ends. CDR3 sequence: CASSSSGELFF. The CDR3 DNA follows: TGTGCCAGCTCGAGCTCCGGGGAGCTGTTTTTT.

This clone was seen once. The DNA for the CDR3 is TGTGCCACCAGCCCGGACAGGATGAACACTGAAGCTTTCTTT. It is translated as CATSPDRMNTEAFF. The genes are TRBV15 and TRBJ1-1, with TRBD1 matching over 7 bases. The V gene end was trimmed by 5 bases and the J gene end by 0 bases; junction bases not matched to a gene: 3. Germline-derived CDR1 and CDR2 are LNHNV and YYDKDF (reference sequence). This CDR3 comprises 14 residues.

The chain links TRBV5-4 to TRBJ2-3; no reliable D call. V lost 0 bases and J 4 bases, leaving 6 bases between the germline ends. Germline V lookup: CDR1 SGHNT, CDR2 YYREEE (reference sequence). The CDR3 length is 13 residues. CDR3 coding DNA: TGTGCCAGCAGCTTGGTCCTTTCAGATACGCAGTATTTT. Translating it yields CASSLVLSDTQYF.

The genes are TRBV6-5 and TRBJ2-6; tentative D call: TRBD2 (6 bases). The CDR3 covers 15 residues. With 6 bases removed from V and 2 bases from J, the gap between germline ends came to 11 bases. Germline V gene sequence: CDR1 MNHEY, CDR2 SVGAGI. The CDR3 sequence: CASSPEGTGANVLTF. CDR3 DNA: TGTGCCAGCAGCCCGGAGGGAACTGGGGCCAACGTCCTGACTTTC.

This chain joins TRBV11-2 and TRBJ2-1; D may match TRBD1 or TRBD2 (6 bases each). From germline, CDR1 is SGHAT and CDR2 FQNNGV. The V and J ends lost 2 bases and 1 base respectively, with 9 bases between them. CDR3 size: 15 residues. The CDR3 nucleotides are TGTGCCAGCAGCTTATCGGGGGCTTCCTACAATGAGCAGTTCTTC. It translates to CASSLSGASYNEQFF. Looking up the rest from reference TRBV11-2 and TRBJ2-1 gives the full variable domain: EAGVAQSPRYKIIEKRQSVAFWCNPISGHATLYWYQQILGQGPKLLIQFQNNGVVDDSQLPKDRFSAERLKGVDSTLKIQPAKLEDSAVYLCASSLSGASYNEQFFGPGTRLTVL.